This T cell receptor (beta chain) was sequenced for a study of CD8+ T cells in alopecia areata. Notes on the study in general: TCRs were shared less clearly across patients than in mice, possibly for HLA-related reasons. There were also resident alphabeta T cells of normal skin sequenced in scalp samples.

Investigators isolated RNA and reverse transcribed it into cDNA to act as the sequencing template. Here immunoSEQ multiplex PCR was the method, and the copy in TCRdb shows in-frame clones only, minus some. The sample holds approximately 2,600 clones, about two thirds seen once. A note on this clone: The antigen is unknown.

V gave up 5 bases and J gave up 2 bases, with 12 bases separating them. Germline CDR1 MNHEY, CDR2 SVGAGI. The CDR3 spans 14 residues. This TCR came from a human donor in good health. Sequenced material: skin. The J gene is TRBJ1-1, the V gene TRBV6-5; possibly TRBD1 for D (5 bases). The CDR3 loop is CASSTWDGNTEAFF. The CDR3 DNA sequence: TGTGCCAGCAGTACATGGGACGGTAACACTGAAGCTTTCTTT.